The sequence of this TCR beta chain was determined in a study of T-cell memory formation after mild COVID-19. This clonotype occurred a few times. Its antigen is undetermined. This CDR3 contains 20 residues. J gave up 1 base and V 3 bases, and 13 bases lay outside the gene matches. The germline gives CDR1 SEHNR, CDR2 FQNEAQ (reference sequence). The 5'RACE method, run with constant-segment primers, produced TCR alpha and TCR beta cDNA libraries (carrying sample barcodes and UMIs). TCRdb fed the 5' RACE reads into MiXCR, producing one record per CDR3 protein. The data show about 90,000 distinct CDR3 sequences, approximately 13% seen once. General observations from the study: Clones that contracted from day 15 to 85 were balanced CD4/CD8, while later expanders leaned CD4+.

The origin of this receptor is an adult woman who had mild COVID-19 (a few samples of this study predate the infection). Cell type and time point are not known. V is TRBV7-9 and J is TRBJ2-5, with 14 nucleotides matching TRBD2. Sequenced material: PBMCs or a T cell subset sorted from them (not recorded which). The CDR3 loop reads CASSFPGLAGAPSVQETQYF. CDR3 DNA sequence: TGTGCCAGCAGCTTTCCGGGACTAGCGGGGGCCCCGTCGGTCCAAGAGACCCAGTACTTC.